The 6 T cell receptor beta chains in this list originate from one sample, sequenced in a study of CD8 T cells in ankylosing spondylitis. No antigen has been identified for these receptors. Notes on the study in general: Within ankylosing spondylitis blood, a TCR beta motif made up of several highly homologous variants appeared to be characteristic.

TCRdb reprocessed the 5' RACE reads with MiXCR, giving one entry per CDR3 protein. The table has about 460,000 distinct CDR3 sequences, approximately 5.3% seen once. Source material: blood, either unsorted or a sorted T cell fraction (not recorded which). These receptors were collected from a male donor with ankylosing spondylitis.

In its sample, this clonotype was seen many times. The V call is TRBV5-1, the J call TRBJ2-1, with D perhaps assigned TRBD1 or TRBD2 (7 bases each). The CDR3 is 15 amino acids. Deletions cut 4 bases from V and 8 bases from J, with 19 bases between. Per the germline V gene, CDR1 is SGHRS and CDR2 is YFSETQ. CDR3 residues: CASSPGEGAFDEQFF. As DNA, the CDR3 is TGCGCCAGCAGCCCCGGGGAGGGGGCCTTCGATGAGCAGTTCTTC.

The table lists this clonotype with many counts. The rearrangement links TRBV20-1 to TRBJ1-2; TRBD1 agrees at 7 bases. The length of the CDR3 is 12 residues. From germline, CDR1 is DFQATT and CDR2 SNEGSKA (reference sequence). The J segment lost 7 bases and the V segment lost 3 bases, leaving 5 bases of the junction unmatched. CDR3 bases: TGCAGTGCTAGGGGACAGCGTGGTGGCTACACCTTC. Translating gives CSARGQRGGYTF.

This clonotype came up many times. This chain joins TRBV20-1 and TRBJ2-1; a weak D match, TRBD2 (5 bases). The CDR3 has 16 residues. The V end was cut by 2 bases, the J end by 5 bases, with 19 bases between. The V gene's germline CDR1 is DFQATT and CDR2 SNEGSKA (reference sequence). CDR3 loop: CSARRLAGHTHNEQFF. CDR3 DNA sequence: TGCAGTGCTAGACGCCTGGCGGGCCACACCCACAATGAGCAGTTCTTC.

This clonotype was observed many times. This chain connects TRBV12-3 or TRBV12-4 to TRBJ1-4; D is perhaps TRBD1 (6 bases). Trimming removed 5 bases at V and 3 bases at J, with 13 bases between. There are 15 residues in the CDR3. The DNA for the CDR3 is TGTGCCAGCAGTCCACAGGGAAGGGCTAATGAAAAACTGTTTTTT. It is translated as CASSPQGRANEKLFF.

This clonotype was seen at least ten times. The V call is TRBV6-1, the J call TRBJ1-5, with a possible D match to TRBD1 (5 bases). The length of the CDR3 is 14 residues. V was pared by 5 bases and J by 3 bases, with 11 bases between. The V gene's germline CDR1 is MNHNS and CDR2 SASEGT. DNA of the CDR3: TGTGCCAGCAGTCAACAGGTAGACAATCAGCCCCAGCATTTT. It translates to CASSQQVDNQPQHF.

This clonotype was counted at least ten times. The CDR3 nucleotides read TGTGCCACCAGCAGAGATAGGGGGGGCTACGAGCAGTACTTC. Its translation: CATSRDRGGYEQYF. The V and J genes are TRBV15 and TRBJ2-7, with D possibly matching TRBD2 (7 bases). The CDR3 has 14 residues. V was pared by 0 bases and J by 3 bases, with 9 bases between. Per the germline V gene, CDR1 is LNHNV and CDR2 is YYDKDF (reference sequence). The full variable domain, in which reference TRBV15 and TRBJ2-7 provide the parts outside the CDR3, is DAMVIQNPRYQVTQFGKPVTLSCSQTLNHNVMYWYQQKSSQAPKLLFHYYDKDFNNEADTPDNFQSRRPNTSFCFLDIRSPGLGDTAMYLCATSRDRGGYEQYFGPGTRLTVT.